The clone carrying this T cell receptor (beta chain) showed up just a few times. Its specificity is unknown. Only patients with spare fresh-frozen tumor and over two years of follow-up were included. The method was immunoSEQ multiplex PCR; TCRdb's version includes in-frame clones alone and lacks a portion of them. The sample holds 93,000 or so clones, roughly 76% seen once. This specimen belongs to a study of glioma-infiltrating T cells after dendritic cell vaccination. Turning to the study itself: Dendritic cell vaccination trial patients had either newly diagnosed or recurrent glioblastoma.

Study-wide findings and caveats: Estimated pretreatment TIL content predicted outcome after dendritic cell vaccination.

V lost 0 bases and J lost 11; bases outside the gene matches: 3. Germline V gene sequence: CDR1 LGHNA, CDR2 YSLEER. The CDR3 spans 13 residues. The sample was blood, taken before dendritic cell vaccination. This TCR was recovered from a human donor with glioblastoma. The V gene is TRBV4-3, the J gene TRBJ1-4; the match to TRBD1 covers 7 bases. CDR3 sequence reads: CASSQDVQGKLFF. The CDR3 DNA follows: TGCGCCAGCAGCCAAGATGTACAGGGGAAACTGTTTTTT.